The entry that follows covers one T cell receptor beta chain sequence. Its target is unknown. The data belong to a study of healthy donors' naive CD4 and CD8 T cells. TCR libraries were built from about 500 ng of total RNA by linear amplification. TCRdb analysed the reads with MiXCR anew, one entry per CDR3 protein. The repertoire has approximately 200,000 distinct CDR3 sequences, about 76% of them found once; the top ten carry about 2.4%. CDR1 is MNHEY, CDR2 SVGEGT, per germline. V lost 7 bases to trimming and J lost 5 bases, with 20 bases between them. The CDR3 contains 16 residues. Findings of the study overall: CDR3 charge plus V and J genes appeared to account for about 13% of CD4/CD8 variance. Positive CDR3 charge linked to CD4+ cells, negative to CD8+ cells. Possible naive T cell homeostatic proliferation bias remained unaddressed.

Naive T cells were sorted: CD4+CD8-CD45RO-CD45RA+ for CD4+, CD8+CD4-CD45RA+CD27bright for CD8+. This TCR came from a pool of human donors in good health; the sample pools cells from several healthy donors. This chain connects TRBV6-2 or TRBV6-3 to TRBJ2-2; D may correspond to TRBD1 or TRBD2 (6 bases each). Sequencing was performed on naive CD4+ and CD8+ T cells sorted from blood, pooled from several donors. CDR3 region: CASTTPNRAGTGELFF. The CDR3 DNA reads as TGTGCCAGCACCACCCCCAACAGGGCGGGAACCGGGGAGCTGTTTTTT.